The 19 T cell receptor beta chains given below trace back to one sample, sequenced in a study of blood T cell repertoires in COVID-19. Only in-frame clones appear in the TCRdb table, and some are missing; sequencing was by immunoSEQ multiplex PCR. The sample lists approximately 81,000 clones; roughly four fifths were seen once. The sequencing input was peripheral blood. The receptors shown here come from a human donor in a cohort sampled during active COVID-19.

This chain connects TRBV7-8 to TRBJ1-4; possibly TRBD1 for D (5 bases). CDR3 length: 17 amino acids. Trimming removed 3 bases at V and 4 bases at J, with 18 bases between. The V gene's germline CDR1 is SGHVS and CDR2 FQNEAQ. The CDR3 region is CASSFPQGGSLNEKLFF. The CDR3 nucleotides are TGTGCCAGCAGCTTCCCCCAGGGTGGTTCTCTTAATGAAAAACTGTTTTTT.

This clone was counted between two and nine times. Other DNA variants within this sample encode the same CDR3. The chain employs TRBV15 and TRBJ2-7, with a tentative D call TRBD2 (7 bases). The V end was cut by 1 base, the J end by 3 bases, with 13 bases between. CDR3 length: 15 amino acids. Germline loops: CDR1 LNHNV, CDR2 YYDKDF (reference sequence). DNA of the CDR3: TGTGCCACCAGCAGAGGGGGGGGGCTTGTCTACGAGCAGTACTTC. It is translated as CATSRGGGLVYEQYF.

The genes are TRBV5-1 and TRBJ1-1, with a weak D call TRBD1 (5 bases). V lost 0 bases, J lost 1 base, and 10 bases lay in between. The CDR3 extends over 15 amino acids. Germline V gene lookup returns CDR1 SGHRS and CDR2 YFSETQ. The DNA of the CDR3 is TGCGCCAGCAGCTTGGAGGGCAGGGCGAACACTGAAGCTTTCTTT. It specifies CASSLEGRANTEAFF.

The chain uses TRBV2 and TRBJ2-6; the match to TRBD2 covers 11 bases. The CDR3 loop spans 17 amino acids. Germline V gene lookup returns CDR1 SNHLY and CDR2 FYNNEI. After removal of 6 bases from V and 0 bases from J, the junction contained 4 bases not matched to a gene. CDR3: CASRLAGVFSGANVLTF. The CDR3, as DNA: TGTGCCAGCAGACTAGCGGGGGTATTCTCTGGGGCCAACGTCCTGACTTTC.

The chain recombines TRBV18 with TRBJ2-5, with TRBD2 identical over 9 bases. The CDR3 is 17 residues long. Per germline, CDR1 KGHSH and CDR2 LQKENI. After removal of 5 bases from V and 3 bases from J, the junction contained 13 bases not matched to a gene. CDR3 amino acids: CASSATGTSTREETQYF. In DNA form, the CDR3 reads TGTGCCAGCTCAGCCACCGGGACTAGCACAAGAGAAGAGACCCAGTACTTC.

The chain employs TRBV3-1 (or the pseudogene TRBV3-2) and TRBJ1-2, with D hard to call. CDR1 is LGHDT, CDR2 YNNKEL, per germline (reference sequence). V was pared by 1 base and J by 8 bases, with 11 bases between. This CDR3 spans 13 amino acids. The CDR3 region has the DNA TGTGCCAGCAGCCAAGCCTCCGAACGGGGCTACACCTTC. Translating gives CASSQASERGYTF.

DNA for the CDR3: TGCGCCAGCAGCTTGGCGGGGGGGCCCTTCTCCTACGAGCAGTACTTC. It encodes CASSLAGGPFSYEQYF. The gene calls are TRBV5-1 and TRBJ2-7; the match to TRBD2 covers 8 bases. V shed 0 bases and J 0 bases; nucleotides not matched to a gene: 5. Germline CDR1 reads SGHRS; CDR2 reads YFSETQ. The CDR3 is 16 residues long.

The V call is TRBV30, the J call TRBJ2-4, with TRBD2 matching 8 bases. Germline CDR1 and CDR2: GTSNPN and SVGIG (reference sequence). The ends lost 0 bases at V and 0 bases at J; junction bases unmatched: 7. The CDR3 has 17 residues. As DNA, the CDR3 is TGTGCCTGGAGTGTCTCAAGCGGGGGATTAGCCAAAAACATTCAGTACTTC. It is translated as CAWSVSSGGLAKNIQYF.

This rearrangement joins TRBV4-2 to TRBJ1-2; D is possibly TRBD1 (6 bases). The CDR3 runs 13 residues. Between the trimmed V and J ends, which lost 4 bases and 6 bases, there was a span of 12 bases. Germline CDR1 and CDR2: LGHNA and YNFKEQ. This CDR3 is CASSPGTPDGYTF. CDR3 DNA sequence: TGTGCCAGCAGCCCCGGGACACCGGATGGCTACACCTTC.

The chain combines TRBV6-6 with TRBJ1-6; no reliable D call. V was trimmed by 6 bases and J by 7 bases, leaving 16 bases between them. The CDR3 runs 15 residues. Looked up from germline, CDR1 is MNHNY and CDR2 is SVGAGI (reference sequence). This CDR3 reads CASSPLTLPNSPLHF. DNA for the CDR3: TGTGCCAGCAGCCCACTGACATTACCAAATTCACCCCTCCACTTT.

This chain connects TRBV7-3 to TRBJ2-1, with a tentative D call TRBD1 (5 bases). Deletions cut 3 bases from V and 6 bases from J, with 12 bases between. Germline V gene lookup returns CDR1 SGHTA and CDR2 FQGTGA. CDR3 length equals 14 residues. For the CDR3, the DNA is TGTGCCAGCAGCTTCCAGGCAGGGCCCAATGAGCAGTTCTTC. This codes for CASSFQAGPNEQFF.

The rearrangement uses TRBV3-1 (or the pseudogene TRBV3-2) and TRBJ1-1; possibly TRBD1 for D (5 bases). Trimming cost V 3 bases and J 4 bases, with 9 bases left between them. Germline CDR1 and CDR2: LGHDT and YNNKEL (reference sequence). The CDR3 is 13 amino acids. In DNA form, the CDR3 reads TGTGCCAGCAGCCAGCCCGGGGGCACTGAAGCTTTCTTT. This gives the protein CASSQPGGTEAFF.

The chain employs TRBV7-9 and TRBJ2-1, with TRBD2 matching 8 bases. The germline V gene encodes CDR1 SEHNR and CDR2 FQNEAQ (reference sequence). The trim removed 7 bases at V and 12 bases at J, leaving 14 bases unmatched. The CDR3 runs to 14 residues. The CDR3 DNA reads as TGTGCCAGCACTACTAGCGGAGGCGATAAGGGGCAGTTCTTC. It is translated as CASTTSGGDKGQFF.

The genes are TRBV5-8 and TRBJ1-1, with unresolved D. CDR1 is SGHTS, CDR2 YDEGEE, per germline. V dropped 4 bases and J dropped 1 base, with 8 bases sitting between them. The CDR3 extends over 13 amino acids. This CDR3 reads CASSLESNTEAFF. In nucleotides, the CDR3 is TGTGCCAGCAGCCTCGAGTCGAACACTGAAGCTTTCTTT.

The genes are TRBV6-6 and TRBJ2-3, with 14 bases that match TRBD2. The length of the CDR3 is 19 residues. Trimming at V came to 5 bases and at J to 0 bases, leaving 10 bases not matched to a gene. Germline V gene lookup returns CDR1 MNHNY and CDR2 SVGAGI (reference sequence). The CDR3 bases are TGTGCCAGCAGTCGAAGAGGACTAGCGGGGGGCCTGAGCACAGATACGCAGTATTTT. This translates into CASSRRGLAGGLSTDTQYF.

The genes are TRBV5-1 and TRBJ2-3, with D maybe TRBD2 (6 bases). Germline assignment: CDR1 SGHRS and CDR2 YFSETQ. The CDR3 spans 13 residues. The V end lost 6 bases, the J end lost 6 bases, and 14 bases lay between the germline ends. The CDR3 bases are TGCGCCAGCACCGAATCGGGAGCGGATACGCAGTATTTT. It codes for CASTESGADTQYF.

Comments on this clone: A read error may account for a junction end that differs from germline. The DNA of the CDR3 is TGTGCCAGCAGCGCAACGTCATCGGGACTGTACGCGCAGTACTTC. As protein: CASSATSSGLYAQYF. The chain combines TRBV28 with TRBJ2-7; tentative D call: TRBD2 (6 bases). Looked up from germline, CDR1 is MDHEN and CDR2 is SYDVKM. The CDR3 is made up of 15 amino acids.

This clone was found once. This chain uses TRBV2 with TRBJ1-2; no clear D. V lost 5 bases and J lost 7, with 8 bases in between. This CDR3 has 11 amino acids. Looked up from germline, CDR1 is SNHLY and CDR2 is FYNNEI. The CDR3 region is CASSPEGGYTF. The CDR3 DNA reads TGTGCCAGCAGTCCCGAGGGTGGCTACACCTTC.

The CDR3 coding sequence is TGTGCCAGCAGCTTGGCGGTGGACAAGTCCTACGAGCAGTACTTC. This sequence encodes CASSLAVDKSYEQYF. The rearrangement links TRBV5-8 to TRBJ2-7, with D possibly being TRBD1 (5 bases). Trimming pared 0 bases from V and 1 base from J, leaving 11 bases between. The length of the CDR3 is 15 residues. In germline, CDR1 is SGHTS, CDR2 YDEGEE.